A single sample gave rise to the 15 T cell receptor beta chains below, sequenced in a study of CD4+ T cells in melanoma. TCRdb's table, derived via immunoSEQ multiplex PCR, lists solely in-frame clones and lacks some. The sample lists 15,000 to 20,000 clones, around 77% occurring once. What was sequenced was cells from a culture (not recorded whether cultured in vitro). These receptors all come from a human donor with melanoma.

The chain has TRBV2 and TRBJ1-2, with 10 bases matching TRBD1. V dropped 3 bases and J dropped 2; count of bases not matched to a gene: 6. The V gene's germline CDR1 is SNHLY and CDR2 FYNNEI. The CDR3 consists of 16 residues. The CDR3 here is CASSDGGQGRNYGYTF. CDR3 DNA sequence: TGTGCCAGCAGTGATGGGGGACAGGGGAGGAACTATGGCTACACCTTC.

This clone was counted a few times. J is TRBJ1-2 and V is TRBV2, with TRBD1 matching 9 bases. Germline V gene sequence: CDR1 SNHLY, CDR2 FYNNEI. Losses at the gene ends were 4 bases for V and 3 bases for J; bases not matched to a gene: 9. The CDR3 is made up of 16 amino acids. In DNA, the CDR3 is TGTGCCAGCAGTGGGACAAGACAGGGGGGTGACTATGGCTACACCTTC. Protein: CASSGTRQGGDYGYTF.

The chain recombines TRBV29-1 with TRBJ1-2, with D uncertain. The CDR3 runs 13 residues. V lost 5 bases, J lost 5 bases, and 15 bases lay in between. Germline CDR1 reads SQVTM; CDR2 reads ANQGSEA. CDR3 in DNA: TGCAGCGTTTCCCCCCGGGGTGTTTATGGCTACACCTTC. Translated: CSVSPRGVYGYTF.

Sample share makes this clone large. This chain joins TRBV7-8 and TRBJ1-5; D is ambiguous. CDR1 is SGHVS and CDR2 is FQNEAQ in the germline V gene. This CDR3 contains 12 residues. With 0 bases removed from V and 7 bases from J, the gap between germline ends came to 4 bases. The CDR3 spells CASSLAGQPQHF. CDR3 sequence (DNA): TGTGCCAGCAGCTTAGCAGGACAGCCCCAGCATTTT.

This clone was detected only a few times. One end of the junction fails to match germline, which may point to a read error. The V and J genes are TRBV7-7 and TRBJ2-1; D is tentatively TRBD1 or TRBD2 (5 bases each). There are 17 residues in the CDR3. The germline CDR1 and CDR2 sequences are SSHAT and FNYEAQ (reference sequence). CDR3 region: CASSPRTGTGSYNEQFF. The CDR3 DNA reads as TGTGCTAGCAGCCCCCGTACCGGGACGGGAAGCTACAATGAGCAGTTCTTC.

V and J are TRBV29-1 and TRBJ2-5, with 13 bases aligning to TRBD2. The better agreement between TRBJ2-7 and the DNA end casts doubt on the J call. Germline V gene data show CDR1 as SQVTM and CDR2 as ANQGSEA. CDR3 size: 14 residues. CDR3 protein: CSVEGLAGSYEQYF. Here the CDR3 DNA reads TGCAGCGTTGAGGGACTAGCGGGGTCCTACGAGCAGTACTTC.

This clone was detected a few times. The chain links TRBV10-3 to TRBJ1-1; 9 bases match TRBD1. CDR1 is ENHRY and CDR2 is SYGVKD in the germline V gene. The CDR3 length is 15 residues. Losses at the gene ends were 7 bases for V and 4 bases for J; bases not matched to a gene: 10. The CDR3 is CAITPGQGSSTEAFF. DNA for the CDR3: TGTGCCATCACCCCGGGACAGGGATCCTCCACTGAAGCTTTCTTT.

V is TRBV11-2 and J is TRBJ2-7; 9 nucleotides align to TRBD2. The length of the CDR3 is 16 residues. CDR1 and CDR2 from the germline V gene are SGHAT and FQNNGV. V gave up 4 bases and J gave up 6 bases; unmatched junction bases: 13. The DNA of the CDR3 is TGTGCCAGCAGCTCCCCCTACGGGACTAGCTTTCGCGAGCAGTACTTC. This gives the protein CASSSPYGTSFREQYF.

The chain employs TRBV6-5 and TRBJ1-5; 7 nucleotides agree with TRBD1. V shed 5 bases and J 3 bases; nucleotides not matched to a gene: 4. Germline CDR1 and CDR2: MNHEY and SVGAGI. The CDR3 spans 14 residues. The CDR3: CASSPGQFNQPQHF. CDR3 bases: TGTGCCAGCAGTCCGGGACAGTTCAATCAGCCCCAGCATTTT.

The CDR3 DNA is TGTGCCAGCAGCTTGACAGGGGAGGCTGAAGCTTTCTTT. This codes for CASSLTGEAEAFF. The gene calls are TRBV5-5 and TRBJ1-1, with 7 positions matching TRBD1. J gave up 6 bases and V 1 base, and 3 bases lay outside the gene matches. CDR1 SGHKS and CDR2 YYEKEE come from the germline V gene (reference sequence). This CDR3 has 13 amino acids.

The chain joins TRBV27 to TRBJ2-1; 7 bases map to TRBD2. CDR1 is MNHEY and CDR2 is SMNVEV in the germline V gene (reference sequence). Germline trimming cut 5 bases from V and 1 base from J; bases unmatched to any gene: 5. This CDR3 comprises 15 residues. The CDR3 nucleotides are TGTGCCAGCAGTCCCTGGGAGGGGTCCTACAATGAGCAGTTCTTC. This sequence encodes CASSPWEGSYNEQFF.

This chain uses TRBV5-4 with TRBJ1-6; TRBD1 matches at 8 bases. CDR1 and CDR2 (germline): SGHNT, YYREEE (reference sequence). The trim removed 2 bases at V and 6 bases at J, leaving 7 bases unmatched. This CDR3 comprises 16 residues. CDR3 residues: CASSLSGGSINSPLHF. For the CDR3, the DNA is TGTGCCAGCAGCTTATCAGGGGGCTCTATTAATTCACCCCTCCACTTT.

The gene calls are TRBV4-2 and TRBJ2-5; 10 positions match TRBD2. After removal of 1 base from V and 4 bases from J, the junction contained 3 bases not matched to a gene. Germline-derived CDR1 and CDR2 are LGHNA and YNFKEQ. CDR3 size: 15 residues. CDR3 DNA sequence: TGTGCCAGCAGCCAAGGCGTAGCGGGGGGAGAGACCCAGTACTTC. Translated: CASSQGVAGGETQYF.

The chain uses TRBV29-1 and TRBJ2-2, with D unclear. The length of the CDR3 is 12 residues. CDR1 is SQVTM and CDR2 is ANQGSEA in the germline V gene. V was trimmed by 5 bases and J by 2 bases, leaving 6 bases between them. CDR3 nucleotide sequence: TGCAGCGTTCGACAAAACACCGGGGAGCTGTTTTTT. Protein sequence: CSVRQNTGELFF.

In the case of this clone: An end of the junction differs from the germline gene, which may be a read error. V gene TRBV9 combines with J gene TRBJ1-5; D gene unclear. Germline lookup yields CDR1 SGDLS and CDR2 YYNGEE. The CDR3 has 13 residues. Written as DNA, the CDR3 is TGTGCCAGCAGTGTAGCTCCAAATCAGCCCCAGCATTTT. It translates to CASSVAPNQPQHF.